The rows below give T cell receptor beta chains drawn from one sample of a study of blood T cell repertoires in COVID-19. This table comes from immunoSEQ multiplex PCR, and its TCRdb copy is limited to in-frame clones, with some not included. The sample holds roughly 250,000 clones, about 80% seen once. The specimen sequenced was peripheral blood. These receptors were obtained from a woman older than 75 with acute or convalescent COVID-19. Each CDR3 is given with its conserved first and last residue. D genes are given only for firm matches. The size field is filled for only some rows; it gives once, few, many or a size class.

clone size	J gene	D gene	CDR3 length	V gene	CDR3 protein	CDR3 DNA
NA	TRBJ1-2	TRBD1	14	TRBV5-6	CASNRDSGRVGYTF	TGTGCCAGCAACCGGGACAGCGGACGAGTAGGCTACACCTTC
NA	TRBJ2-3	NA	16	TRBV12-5	CASGLTGREKTDTQYF	TGTGCTAGTGGTCTTACAGGGCGGGAGAAGACAGATACGCAGTATTTT
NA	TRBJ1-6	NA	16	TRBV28	CASRTSGTTYNSPLHF	TGTGCCAGCAGGACTTCCGGGACAACCTATAATTCACCCCTCCACTTT
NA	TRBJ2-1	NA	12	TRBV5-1	CASSFQGLEQFF	TGCGCCAGCAGCTTCCAGGGCCTTGAGCAGTTCTTC
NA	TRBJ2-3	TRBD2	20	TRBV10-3	CAISAVGLAGGTSGTDTQYF	TGTGCCATCAGCGCCGTCGGACTAGCGGGGGGGACCTCCGGCACAGATACGCAGTATTTT
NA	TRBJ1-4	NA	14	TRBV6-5	CASRPGGNREKLFF	TGTGCCAGCAGGCCGGGAGGGAACAGAGAAAAACTGTTTTTT
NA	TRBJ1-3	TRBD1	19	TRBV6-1	CASSEGTGGVKVSGNTIYF	TGTGCCAGCAGTGAAGGGACAGGGGGCGTAAAGGTATCTGGAAACACCATATATTTT
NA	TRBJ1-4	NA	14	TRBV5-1	CASSLQGTNEKLFF	TGCGCCAGCAGCTTGCAGGGTACTAATGAAAAACTGTTTTTT
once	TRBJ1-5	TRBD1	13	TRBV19	CASRMTGNQPQHF	TGTGCCAGTAGGATGACAGGGAATCAGCCCCAGCATTTT
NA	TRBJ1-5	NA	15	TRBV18	CASSPSGSGNQPQHF	TGTGCCAGCTCACCGTCGGGGTCTGGCAATCAGCCCCAGCATTTT
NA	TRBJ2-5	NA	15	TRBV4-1	CASSLGQPLDETQYF	TGCGCCAGCAGCCTCGGACAGCCCCTGGATGAGACCCAGTACTTC
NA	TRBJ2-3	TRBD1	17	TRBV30	CAWSYPTGGPGADTQYF	TGTGCCTGGAGTTACCCGACAGGGGGCCCGGGTGCAGATACGCAGTATTTT
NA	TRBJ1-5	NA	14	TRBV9	CASSEGGGSQPQHF	TGTGCCAGCAGCGAGGGAGGGGGTAGTCAGCCCCAGCATTTT
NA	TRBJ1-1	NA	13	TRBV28	CASGGYWNTEAFF	TGTGCCAGCGGGGGGTATTGGAACACTGAAGCTTTCTTT
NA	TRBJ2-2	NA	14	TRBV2	CASRGRTGSGELFF	TGTGCCAGCAGGGGACGTACAGGGTCCGGGGAGCTGTTTTTT
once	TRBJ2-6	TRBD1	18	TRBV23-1	CASSQSFQGDSGANVLTF	TGCGCCAGCAGTCAATCGTTCCAGGGGGACTCTGGGGCCAACGTCCTGACTTTC
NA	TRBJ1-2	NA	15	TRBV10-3	CAISERRGPVYGYTF	TGTGCCATCAGTGAGAGGAGGGGTCCTGTCTATGGCTACACCTTC
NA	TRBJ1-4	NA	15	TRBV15	CATSSQGKGDEKLFF	TGTGCCACCAGCTCACAAGGAAAGGGGGATGAAAAACTGTTTTTT
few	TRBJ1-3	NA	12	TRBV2	CASSISGNTIYF	TGTGCCAGCAGCATCTCTGGAAACACCATATATTTT
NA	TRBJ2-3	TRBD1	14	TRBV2	CASRPTGGTDTQYF	TGTGCCAGCAGGCCGACAGGGGGCACAGATACGCAGTATTTT
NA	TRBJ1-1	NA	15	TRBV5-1	CASSRETDANTEAFF	TGCGCCAGCAGCCGAGAGACAGATGCGAACACTGAAGCTTTCTTT